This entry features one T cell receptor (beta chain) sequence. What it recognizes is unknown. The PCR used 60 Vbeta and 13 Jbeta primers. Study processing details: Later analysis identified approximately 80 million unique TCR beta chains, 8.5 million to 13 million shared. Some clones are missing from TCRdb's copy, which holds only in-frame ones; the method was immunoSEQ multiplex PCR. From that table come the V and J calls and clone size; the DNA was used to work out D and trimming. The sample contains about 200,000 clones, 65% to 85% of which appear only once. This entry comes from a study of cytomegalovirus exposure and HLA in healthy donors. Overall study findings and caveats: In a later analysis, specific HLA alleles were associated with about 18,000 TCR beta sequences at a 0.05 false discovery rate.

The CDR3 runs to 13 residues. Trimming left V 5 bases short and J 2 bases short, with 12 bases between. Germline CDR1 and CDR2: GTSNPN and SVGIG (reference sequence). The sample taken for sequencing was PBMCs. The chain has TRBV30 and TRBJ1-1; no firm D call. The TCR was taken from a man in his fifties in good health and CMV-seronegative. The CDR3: CAWEAAHNTEAFF. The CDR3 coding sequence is TGTGCCTGGGAGGCGGCGCATAACACTGAAGCTTTCTTT.